This T cell receptor (beta chain) was found in a study of blood T cell repertoires in COVID-19. Methods used by the authors: Reference gene primer amplification gave nucleated cell count estimates. The protocol was immunoSEQ multiplex PCR, while the TCRdb copy is restricted to in-frame clones and leaves out a portion. From that table come the V and J calls and clone size; the DNA was used to work out D and trimming. The sample contains some 220,000 clones, approximately 78% of which appear only once. Seattle participants joined during active infection and were tracked over time. The CDR3 loop spans 13 amino acids. V was clipped by 7 bases and J by 9 bases, with 18 bases between them. Germline lookup yields CDR1 SGHTA and CDR2 FQGNSA.

The chain combines TRBV7-2 with TRBJ2-5; TRBD2 is a possible D gene (5 bases). The sequence was collected from a woman in her 70s with COVID-19, enrolled during active disease. Specimen: peripheral blood. DNA for the CDR3: TGTGCCAGCACGGAAAAGAGAGGGATTTCCCAGTACTTC. Protein: CASTEKRGISQYF.